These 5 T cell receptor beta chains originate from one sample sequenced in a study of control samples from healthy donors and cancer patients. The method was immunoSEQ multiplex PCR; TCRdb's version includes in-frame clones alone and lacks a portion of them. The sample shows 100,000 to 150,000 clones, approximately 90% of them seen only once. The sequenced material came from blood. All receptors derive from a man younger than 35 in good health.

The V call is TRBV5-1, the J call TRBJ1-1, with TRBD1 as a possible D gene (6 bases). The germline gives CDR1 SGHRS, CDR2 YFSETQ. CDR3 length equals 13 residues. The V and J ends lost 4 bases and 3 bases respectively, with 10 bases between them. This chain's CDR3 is CASSPGTHTEAFF. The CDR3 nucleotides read TGCGCCAGCAGCCCAGGGACACACACTGAAGCTTTCTTT.

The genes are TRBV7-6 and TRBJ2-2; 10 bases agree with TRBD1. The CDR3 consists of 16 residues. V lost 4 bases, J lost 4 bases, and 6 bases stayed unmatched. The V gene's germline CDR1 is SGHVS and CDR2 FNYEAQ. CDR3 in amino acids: CASSSGQGLSTGELFF. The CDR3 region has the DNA TGTGCCAGCAGCTCGGGACAGGGGTTAAGCACCGGGGAGCTGTTTTTT.

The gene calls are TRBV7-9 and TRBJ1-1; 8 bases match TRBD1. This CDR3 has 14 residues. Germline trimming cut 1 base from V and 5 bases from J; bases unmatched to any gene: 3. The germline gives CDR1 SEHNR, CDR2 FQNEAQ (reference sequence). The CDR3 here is CASSLDRGWTEAFF. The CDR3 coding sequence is TGTGCCAGCAGCTTAGACAGGGGGTGGACTGAAGCTTTCTTT.

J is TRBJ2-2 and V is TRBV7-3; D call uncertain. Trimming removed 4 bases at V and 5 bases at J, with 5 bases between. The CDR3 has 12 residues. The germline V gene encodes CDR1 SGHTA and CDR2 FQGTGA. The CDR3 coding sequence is TGTGCCAGCAGCTCTACAACCGGGGAGCTGTTTTTT. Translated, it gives CASSSTTGELFF.

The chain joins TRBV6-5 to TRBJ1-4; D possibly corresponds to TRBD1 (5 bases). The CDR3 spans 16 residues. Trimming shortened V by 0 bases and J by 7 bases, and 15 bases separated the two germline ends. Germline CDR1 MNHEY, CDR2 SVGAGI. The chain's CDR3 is CASSYSTARVGEKLFF. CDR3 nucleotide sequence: TGTGCCAGCAGTTACTCGACGGCCAGGGTCGGTGAAAAACTGTTTTTT.